This T cell receptor beta chain originates from a study of beta chain features in type 1 diabetes. Overall study results and limits: For Type 1 diabetes patients, all four CD4+ subsets carried TCRB CDR3s that were moderately but significantly shorter. The study notes PCR might favor shorter templates equally in patients and controls.

CDR1 SGHTA and CDR2 FQGNSA come from the germline V gene. V shed 5 bases, J shed 8 bases, and the junction held 11 bases outside the gene matches. CDR3 length: 14 residues. Expressed TCRB transcripts got sequenced, as all isolated RNA was reverse transcribed. TCRdb keeps only in-frame clones here, not all; method: immunoSEQ multiplex PCR. The sample lists 350,000 to 400,000 clones; less than 15% were seen once. For this clone: Its antigen is unidentified.

Input material: naive CD4+ T cells from blood. The sequence was collected from a woman younger than 30 in good health. The V gene is TRBV7-2, the J gene TRBJ1-2; 7 bases match TRBD1. CDR3 residues: CASSLHTGAGGYTF. The CDR3 nucleotides are TGTGCCAGCAGCCTTCATACAGGGGCGGGCGGCTACACCTTC. The full variable domain, with the rest looked up from reference TRBV7-2 and TRBJ1-2, is GAGVSQSPSNKVTEKGKDVELRCDPISGHTALYWYRQSLGQGLEFLIYFQGNSAPDKSGLPSDRFSAERTGGSVSTLTIQRTQQEDSAVYLCASSLHTGAGGYTFGSGTRLTVV.